This is a list of T cell receptor beta chains from one sample in a study of T cell clones after liver transplantation. Sequencing was performed with immunoSEQ multiplex PCR; in TCRdb, only in-frame clones are kept and a portion is missing. Of about 68,000 clones in the sample, about 91% were seen once. Here the sequenced sample was CD4+ T cells from blood, taken less than 27 months after liver transplant. All receptors come from a human patient who received a liver transplant. Some T cells may have originated in the graft donor. Each CDR3 is given with its conserved first and last residue. A D gene is named only where the DNA matches it firmly. The listing skips clone size in some rows; elsewhere it reads once, few, many or a size class.

v_gene	j_gene	abundance	d_gene	CDR3nt	CDR3aa
TRBV2	TRBJ2-4	NA	NA	TGTGCCAGCAGCGGACCAGAGAAAAACATTCAGTACTTC	CASSGPEKNIQYF
TRBV2	TRBJ2-6	once	TRBD1	TGTGCCAGCGCCTCTAGACAGGGGTCTGGGGCCAACGTCCTGACTTTC	CASASRQGSGANVLTF
TRBV6-5	TRBJ2-1	NA	TRBD2	TGTGCCAGCCGTTCTAGCGGGGGAAATGAGCAGTTCTTC	CASRSSGGNEQFF
TRBV5-6	TRBJ2-2	NA	TRBD2	TGTGCCAGCAGCTTGTTACTAGCGGAAGCGAACACCGGGGAGCTGTTTTTT	CASSLLLAEANTGELFF
TRBV5-1	TRBJ2-1	NA	TRBD2	TGCGCCAGCAGCTTGACTAGCGGCTCCTACAATGAGCAGTTCTTC	CASSLTSGSYNEQFF
TRBV7-3	TRBJ2-3	NA	NA	TGTGCCAGCAGCTCGGGGCCATATAGCACAGATACGCAGTATTTT	CASSSGPYSTDTQYF
TRBV5-1	TRBJ1-2	NA	TRBD1	TGCGCCAGCAGGGAAATGGAGGGGGCTGATGGCTACACCTTC	CASREMEGADGYTF
TRBV29-1	TRBJ2-3	NA	TRBD2	TGCAGCGTTGGAGGGACTAGCGGGAGATTAACAGATACGCAGTATTTT	CSVGGTSGRLTDTQYF
TRBV11-2	TRBJ2-3	NA	NA	TGTGCCAGCAGCTTAGGGAGGTTTATGGGGGGCCCCACCACAGATACGCAGTATTTT	CASSLGRFMGGPTTDTQYF
TRBV23-1	TRBJ2-5	NA	NA	TGCGCCAGCAGTCAACTACAGGGAGGCCAGTACTTC	CASSQLQGGQYF
TRBV4-3	TRBJ2-6	NA	NA	TGCGCCAGCAGCCAAGATCTTACGATAGCAGGGGGGTGGTCTGGGGCCAACGTCCTGACTTTC	CASSQDLTIAGGWSGANVLTF
TRBV28	TRBJ2-1	NA	TRBD2	TGTGCCAGCAGTTTTAGGATCTTGGGCGGGAGCTCCTACAATGAGCAGTTCTTC	CASSFRILGGSSYNEQFF
TRBV10-3	TRBJ2-7	NA	TRBD1	TGTGCCATCAGTCAGGGGGCTGGGGGTGACGAGCAGTACTTC	CAISQGAGGDEQYF
TRBV18	TRBJ2-7	NA	TRBD1	TGTGCCAGCTCACCAGGACAGGGGGTTTCCTACGAGCAGTACTTC	CASSPGQGVSYEQYF
TRBV4-2	TRBJ2-5	NA	NA	TGTGCCAGCAGCCAAGAGCGCGAAGTCCAAGAGACCCAGTACTTC	CASSQEREVQETQYF
TRBV18	TRBJ2-5	few	NA	TGTGCCAGCTCACCCTCAACAGGGATCCAAGAGACCCAGTACTTC	CASSPSTGIQETQYF
TRBV9	TRBJ2-2	NA	NA	TGTGCCAGCAGCGTAGGGTTTAGTATCCCCACCGGGGAGCTGTTTTTT	CASSVGFSIPTGELFF
TRBV7-3	TRBJ2-3	NA	NA	TGTGCCAGCAGCCCCGGGGGCACAGATACGCAGTATTTT	CASSPGGTDTQYF
TRBV11-3	TRBJ1-4	NA	NA	TGTGCCAGCAGCTTCTCAACTAATGAAAAACTGTTTTTT	CASSFSTNEKLFF
TRBV29-1	TRBJ2-7	once	NA	TGCAGCGTGGGTGACAGTGCCACCTACGAGCAGTACTTC	CSVGDSATYEQYF
TRBV7-6	TRBJ2-1	NA	NA	TGTGCCAGCAGCTTACCAAACGACAATGAGCAGTTCTTC	CASSLPNDNEQFF